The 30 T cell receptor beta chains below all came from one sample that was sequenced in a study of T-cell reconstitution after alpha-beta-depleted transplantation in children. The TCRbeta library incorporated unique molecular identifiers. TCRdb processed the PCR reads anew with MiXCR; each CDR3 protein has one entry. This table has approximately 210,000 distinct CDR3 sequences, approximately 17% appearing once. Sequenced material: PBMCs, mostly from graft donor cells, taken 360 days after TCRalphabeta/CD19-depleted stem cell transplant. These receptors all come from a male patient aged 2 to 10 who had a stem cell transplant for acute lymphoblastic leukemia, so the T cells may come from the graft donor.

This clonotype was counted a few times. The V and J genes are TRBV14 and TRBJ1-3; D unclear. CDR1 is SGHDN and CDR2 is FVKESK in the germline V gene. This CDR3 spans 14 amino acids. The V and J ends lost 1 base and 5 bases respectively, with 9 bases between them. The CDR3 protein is CASSQVKARNTIYF. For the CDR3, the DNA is TGTGCCAGCAGCCAAGTAAAGGCCCGAAACACCATATATTTT. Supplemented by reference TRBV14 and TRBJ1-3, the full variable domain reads EAGVTQFPSHSVIEKGQTVTLRCDPISGHDNLYWYRRVMGKEIKFLLHFVKESKQDESGMPNNRFLAERTGGTYSTLKVQPAELEDSGVYFCASSQVKARNTIYFGEGSWLTVV.

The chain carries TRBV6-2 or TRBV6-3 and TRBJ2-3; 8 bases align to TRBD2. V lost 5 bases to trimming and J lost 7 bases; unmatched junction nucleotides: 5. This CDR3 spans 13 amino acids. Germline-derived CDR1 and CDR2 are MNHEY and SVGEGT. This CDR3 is CASSRTSPHTQYF. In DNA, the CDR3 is TGTGCCAGCAGTCGGACTAGCCCGCATACGCAGTATTTT.

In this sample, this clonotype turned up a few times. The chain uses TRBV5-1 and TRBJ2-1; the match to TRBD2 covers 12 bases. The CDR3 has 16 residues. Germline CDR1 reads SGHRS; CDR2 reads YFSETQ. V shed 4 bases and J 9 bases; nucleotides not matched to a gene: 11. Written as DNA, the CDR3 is TGCGCCAGCAGCCGAAGACTAGCGGGGGACTCGGGTGAGCAGTTCTTC. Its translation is CASSRRLAGDSGEQFF. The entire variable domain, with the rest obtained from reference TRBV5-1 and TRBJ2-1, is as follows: KAGVTQTPRYLIKTRGQQVTLSCSPISGHRSVSWYQQTPGQGLQFLFEYFSETQRNKGNFPGRFSGRQFSNSRSEMNVSTLELGDSALYLCASSRRLAGDSGEQFFGPGTRLTVL.

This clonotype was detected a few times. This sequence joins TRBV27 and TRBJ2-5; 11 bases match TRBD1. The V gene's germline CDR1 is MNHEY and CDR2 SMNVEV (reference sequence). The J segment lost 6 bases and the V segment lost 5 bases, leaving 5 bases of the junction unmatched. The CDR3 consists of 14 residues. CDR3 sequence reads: CASSIGQGAKTQYF. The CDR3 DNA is TGTGCCAGCAGTATCGGACAGGGGGCCAAGACCCAGTACTTC.

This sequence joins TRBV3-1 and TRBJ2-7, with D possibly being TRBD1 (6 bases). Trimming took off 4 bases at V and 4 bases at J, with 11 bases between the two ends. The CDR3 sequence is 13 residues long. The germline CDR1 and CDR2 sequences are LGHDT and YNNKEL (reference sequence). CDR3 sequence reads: CASSLPGVYEQYF. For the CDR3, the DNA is TGTGCCAGCAGCCTGCCAGGGGTGTACGAGCAGTACTTC.

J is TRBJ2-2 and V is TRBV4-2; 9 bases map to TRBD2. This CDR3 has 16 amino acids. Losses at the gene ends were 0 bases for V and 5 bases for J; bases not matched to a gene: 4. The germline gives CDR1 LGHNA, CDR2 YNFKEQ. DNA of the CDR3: TGTGCCAGCAGCCAAGAGTTGGGACTAGCTACCGGGGAGCTGTTTTTT. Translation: CASSQELGLATGELFF.

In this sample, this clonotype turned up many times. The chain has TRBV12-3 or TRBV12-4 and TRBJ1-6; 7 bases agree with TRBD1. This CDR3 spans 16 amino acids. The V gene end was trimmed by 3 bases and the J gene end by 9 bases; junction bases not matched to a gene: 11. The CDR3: CASSFQGVQGGSPLHF. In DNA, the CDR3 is TGTGCCAGCAGTTTTCAGGGGGTGCAGGGAGGTTCACCCCTCCACTTT.

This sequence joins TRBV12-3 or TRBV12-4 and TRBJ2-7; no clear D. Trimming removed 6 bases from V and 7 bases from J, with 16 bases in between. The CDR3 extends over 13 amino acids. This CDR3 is CASSSRQVREQYF. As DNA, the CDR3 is TGTGCCAGCAGCTCAAGGCAAGTGCGGGAGCAGTACTTC.

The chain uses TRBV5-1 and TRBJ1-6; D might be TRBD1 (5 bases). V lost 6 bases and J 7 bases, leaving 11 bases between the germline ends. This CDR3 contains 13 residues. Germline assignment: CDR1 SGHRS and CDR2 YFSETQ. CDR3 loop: CASIRQGNSPLHF. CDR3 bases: TGCGCCAGCATCCGGCAGGGAAATTCACCCCTCCACTTT.

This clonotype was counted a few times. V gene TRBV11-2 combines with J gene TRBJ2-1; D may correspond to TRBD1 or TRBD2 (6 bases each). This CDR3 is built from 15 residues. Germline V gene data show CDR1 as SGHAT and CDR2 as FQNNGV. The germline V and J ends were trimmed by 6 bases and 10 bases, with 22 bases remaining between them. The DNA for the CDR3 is TGTGCCAGCAGGCGGACTAAGGGGGGTCCTTGGGAGCAGTTCTTC. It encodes CASRRTKGGPWEQFF. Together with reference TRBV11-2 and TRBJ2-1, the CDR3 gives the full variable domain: EAGVAQSPRYKIIEKRQSVAFWCNPISGHATLYWYQQILGQGPKLLIQFQNNGVVDDSQLPKDRFSAERLKGVDSTLKIQPAKLEDSAVYLCASRRTKGGPWEQFFGPGTRLTVL.

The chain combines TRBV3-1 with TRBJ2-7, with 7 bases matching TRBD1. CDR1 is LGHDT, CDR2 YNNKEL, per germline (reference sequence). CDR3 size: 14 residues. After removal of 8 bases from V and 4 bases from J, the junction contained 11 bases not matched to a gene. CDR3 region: CASQLGTEKYEQYF. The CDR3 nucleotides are TGTGCCAGCCAGCTAGGGACAGAAAAATACGAGCAGTACTTC.

This CDR3 is CASSLGAGADSPLHF. Here the CDR3 DNA reads TGCGCCAGCAGCTTGGGGGCAGGGGCGGATTCACCCCTCCACTTT. The V gene is TRBV5-1, the J gene TRBJ1-6, with D perhaps TRBD1 (6 bases). Trimming stripped 0 bases from V and 8 bases from J, with 12 bases between. CDR3 length: 15 residues. CDR1 SGHRS and CDR2 YFSETQ come from the germline V gene.

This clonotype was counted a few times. The CDR3 loop is CASSSGTGGGKQYF. As DNA, the CDR3 is TGTGCCAGCAGCTCGGGGACAGGGGGCGGTAAGCAGTACTTC. The chain is built from TRBV12-3 or TRBV12-4 and TRBJ2-7; the match to TRBD1 covers 12 bases. V shed 6 bases, J shed 8 bases, and the junction held 8 bases outside the gene matches. The CDR3 loop spans 14 amino acids.

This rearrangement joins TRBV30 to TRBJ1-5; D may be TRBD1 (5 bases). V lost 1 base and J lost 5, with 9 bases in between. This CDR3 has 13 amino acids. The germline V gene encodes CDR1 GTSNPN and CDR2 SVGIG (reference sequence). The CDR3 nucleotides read TGTGCCTGGAGTGGACAGATAGATCAGCCCCAGCATTTT. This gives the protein CAWSGQIDQPQHF. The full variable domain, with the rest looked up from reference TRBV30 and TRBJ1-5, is SQTIHQWPATLVQPVGSPLSLECTVEGTSNPNLYWYRQAAGRGLQLLFYSVGIGQISSEVPQNLSASRPQDRQFILSSKKLLLSDSGFYLCAWSGQIDQPQHFGDGTRLSIL.

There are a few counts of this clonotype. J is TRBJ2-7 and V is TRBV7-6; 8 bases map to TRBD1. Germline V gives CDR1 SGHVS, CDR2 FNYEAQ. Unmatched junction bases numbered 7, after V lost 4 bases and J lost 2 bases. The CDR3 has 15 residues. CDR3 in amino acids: CASSSRTGQAYEQYF. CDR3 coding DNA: TGTGCCAGCAGCTCGAGGACAGGGCAAGCCTACGAGCAGTACTTC.

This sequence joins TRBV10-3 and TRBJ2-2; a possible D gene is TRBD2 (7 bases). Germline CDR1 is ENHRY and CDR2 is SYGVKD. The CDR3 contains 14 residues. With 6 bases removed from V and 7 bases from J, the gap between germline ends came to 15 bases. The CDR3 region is CAIRARGAGGELFF. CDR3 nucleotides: TGTGCCATCAGGGCCCGGGGGGCCGGCGGGGAGCTGTTTTTT.

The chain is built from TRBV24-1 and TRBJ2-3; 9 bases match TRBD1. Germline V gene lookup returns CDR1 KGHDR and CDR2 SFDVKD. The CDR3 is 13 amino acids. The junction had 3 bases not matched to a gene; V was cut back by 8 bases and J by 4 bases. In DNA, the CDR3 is TGTGCCACCAAGGGACAGGGCGCAGATACGCAGTATTTT. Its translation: CATKGQGADTQYF.

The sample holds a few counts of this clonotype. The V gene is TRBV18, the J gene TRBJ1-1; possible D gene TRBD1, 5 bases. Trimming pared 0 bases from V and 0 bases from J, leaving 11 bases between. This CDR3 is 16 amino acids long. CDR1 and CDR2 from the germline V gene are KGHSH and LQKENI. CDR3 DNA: TGTGCCAGCTCACCACCCCGGGACGTCATGAACACTGAAGCTTTCTTT. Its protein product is CASSPPRDVMNTEAFF. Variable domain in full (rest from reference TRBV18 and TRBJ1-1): NAGVMQNPRHLVRRRGQEARLRCSPMKGHSHVYWYRQLPEEGLKFMVYLQKENIIDESGMPKERFSAEFPKEGPSILRIQQVVRGDSAAYFCASSPPRDVMNTEAFFGQGTRLTVV.

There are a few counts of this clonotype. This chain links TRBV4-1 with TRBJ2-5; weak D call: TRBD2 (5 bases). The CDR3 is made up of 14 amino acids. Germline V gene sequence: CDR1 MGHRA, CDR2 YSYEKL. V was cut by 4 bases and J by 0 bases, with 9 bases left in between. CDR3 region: CASSRKGDQETQYF. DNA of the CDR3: TGCGCCAGCAGCCGAAAGGGAGACCAAGAGACCCAGTACTTC.

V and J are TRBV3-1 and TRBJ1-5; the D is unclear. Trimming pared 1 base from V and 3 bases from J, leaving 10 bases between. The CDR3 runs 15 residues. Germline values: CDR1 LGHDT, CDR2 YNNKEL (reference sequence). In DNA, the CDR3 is TGTGCCAGCAGCCAAGGGGCAGACTCCAATCAGCCCCAGCATTTT. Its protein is CASSQGADSNQPQHF.

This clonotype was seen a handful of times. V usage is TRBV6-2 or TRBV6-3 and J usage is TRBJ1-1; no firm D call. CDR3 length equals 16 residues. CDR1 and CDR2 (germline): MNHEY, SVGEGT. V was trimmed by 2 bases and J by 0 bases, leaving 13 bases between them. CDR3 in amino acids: CASSYDLRTVNTEAFF. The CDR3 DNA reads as TGTGCCAGCAGTTACGACCTGAGGACGGTGAACACTGAAGCTTTCTTT.

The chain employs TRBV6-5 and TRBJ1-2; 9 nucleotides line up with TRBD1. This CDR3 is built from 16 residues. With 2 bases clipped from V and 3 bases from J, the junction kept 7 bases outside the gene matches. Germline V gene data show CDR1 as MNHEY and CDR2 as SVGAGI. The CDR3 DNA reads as TGTGCCAGCAGTTACCAATTTAGACAGGGGGACTATGGCTACACCTTC. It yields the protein CASSYQFRQGDYGYTF.

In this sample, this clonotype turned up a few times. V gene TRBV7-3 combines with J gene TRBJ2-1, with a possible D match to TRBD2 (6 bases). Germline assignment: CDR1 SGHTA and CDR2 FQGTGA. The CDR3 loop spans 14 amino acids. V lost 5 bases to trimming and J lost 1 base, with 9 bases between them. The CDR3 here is CASSRSGSYNEQFF. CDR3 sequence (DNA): TGTGCCAGCAGCCGTAGCGGTTCCTACAATGAGCAGTTCTTC.

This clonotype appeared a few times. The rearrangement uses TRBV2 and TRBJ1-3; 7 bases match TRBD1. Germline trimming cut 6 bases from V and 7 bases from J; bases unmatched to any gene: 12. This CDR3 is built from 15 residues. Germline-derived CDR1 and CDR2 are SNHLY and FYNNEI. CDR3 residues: CASSQDRPPTNTIYF. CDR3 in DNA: TGTGCCAGCAGCCAGGACAGGCCACCCACTAACACCATATATTTT.

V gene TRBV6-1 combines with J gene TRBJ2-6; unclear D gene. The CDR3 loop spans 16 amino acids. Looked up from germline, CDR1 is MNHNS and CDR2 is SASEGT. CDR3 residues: CPENSSAFNGANVLTF. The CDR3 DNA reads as TGTCCCGAAAACAGTAGTGCCTTTAATGGGGCCAACGTCCTGACTTTC.

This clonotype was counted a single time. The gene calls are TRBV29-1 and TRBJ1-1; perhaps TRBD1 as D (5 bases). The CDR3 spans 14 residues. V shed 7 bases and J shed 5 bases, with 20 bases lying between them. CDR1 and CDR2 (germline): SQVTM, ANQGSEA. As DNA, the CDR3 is TGCAGCGGGCTTCCGGGGGGGGTTGGGACTGAAGCTTTCTTT. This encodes CSGLPGGVGTEAFF.

DNA for the CDR3: TGCAGTGCTAGGAACAGCGGGATGAACACTGAAGCTTTCTTT. Translation gives CSARNSGMNTEAFF. The rearrangement links TRBV20-1 to TRBJ1-1; D uncertain. The CDR3 has 14 amino acids. V lost 3 bases to trimming and J lost 0 bases, with 11 bases between them. Germline V CDR1 and CDR2: DFQATT, SNEGSKA (reference sequence).

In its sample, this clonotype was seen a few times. CDR3 bases: TGCAGCGTTGGGAGAGGCTTTAGGGGCGATGAGCAGTTCTTC. This translates into CSVGRGFRGDEQFF. V and J are TRBV29-1 and TRBJ2-1; D might be TRBD1 (5 bases). From germline, CDR1 is SQVTM and CDR2 ANQGSEA. V was clipped by 4 bases and J by 8 bases, with 18 bases between them. The CDR3 sequence is 14 residues long.

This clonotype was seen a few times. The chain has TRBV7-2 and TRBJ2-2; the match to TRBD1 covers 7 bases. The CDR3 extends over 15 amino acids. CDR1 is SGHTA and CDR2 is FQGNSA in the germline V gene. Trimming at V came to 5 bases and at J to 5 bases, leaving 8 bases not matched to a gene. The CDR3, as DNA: TGTGCCAGCAGCCTGGGACAGACGATGACCGGGGAGCTGTTTTTT. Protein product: CASSLGQTMTGELFF.

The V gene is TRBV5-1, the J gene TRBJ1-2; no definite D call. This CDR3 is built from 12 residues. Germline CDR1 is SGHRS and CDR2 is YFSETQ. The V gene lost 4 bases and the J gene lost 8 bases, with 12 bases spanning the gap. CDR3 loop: CASSRTASGYTF. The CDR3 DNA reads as TGCGCCAGCAGCCGGACTGCTAGCGGCTACACCTTC.